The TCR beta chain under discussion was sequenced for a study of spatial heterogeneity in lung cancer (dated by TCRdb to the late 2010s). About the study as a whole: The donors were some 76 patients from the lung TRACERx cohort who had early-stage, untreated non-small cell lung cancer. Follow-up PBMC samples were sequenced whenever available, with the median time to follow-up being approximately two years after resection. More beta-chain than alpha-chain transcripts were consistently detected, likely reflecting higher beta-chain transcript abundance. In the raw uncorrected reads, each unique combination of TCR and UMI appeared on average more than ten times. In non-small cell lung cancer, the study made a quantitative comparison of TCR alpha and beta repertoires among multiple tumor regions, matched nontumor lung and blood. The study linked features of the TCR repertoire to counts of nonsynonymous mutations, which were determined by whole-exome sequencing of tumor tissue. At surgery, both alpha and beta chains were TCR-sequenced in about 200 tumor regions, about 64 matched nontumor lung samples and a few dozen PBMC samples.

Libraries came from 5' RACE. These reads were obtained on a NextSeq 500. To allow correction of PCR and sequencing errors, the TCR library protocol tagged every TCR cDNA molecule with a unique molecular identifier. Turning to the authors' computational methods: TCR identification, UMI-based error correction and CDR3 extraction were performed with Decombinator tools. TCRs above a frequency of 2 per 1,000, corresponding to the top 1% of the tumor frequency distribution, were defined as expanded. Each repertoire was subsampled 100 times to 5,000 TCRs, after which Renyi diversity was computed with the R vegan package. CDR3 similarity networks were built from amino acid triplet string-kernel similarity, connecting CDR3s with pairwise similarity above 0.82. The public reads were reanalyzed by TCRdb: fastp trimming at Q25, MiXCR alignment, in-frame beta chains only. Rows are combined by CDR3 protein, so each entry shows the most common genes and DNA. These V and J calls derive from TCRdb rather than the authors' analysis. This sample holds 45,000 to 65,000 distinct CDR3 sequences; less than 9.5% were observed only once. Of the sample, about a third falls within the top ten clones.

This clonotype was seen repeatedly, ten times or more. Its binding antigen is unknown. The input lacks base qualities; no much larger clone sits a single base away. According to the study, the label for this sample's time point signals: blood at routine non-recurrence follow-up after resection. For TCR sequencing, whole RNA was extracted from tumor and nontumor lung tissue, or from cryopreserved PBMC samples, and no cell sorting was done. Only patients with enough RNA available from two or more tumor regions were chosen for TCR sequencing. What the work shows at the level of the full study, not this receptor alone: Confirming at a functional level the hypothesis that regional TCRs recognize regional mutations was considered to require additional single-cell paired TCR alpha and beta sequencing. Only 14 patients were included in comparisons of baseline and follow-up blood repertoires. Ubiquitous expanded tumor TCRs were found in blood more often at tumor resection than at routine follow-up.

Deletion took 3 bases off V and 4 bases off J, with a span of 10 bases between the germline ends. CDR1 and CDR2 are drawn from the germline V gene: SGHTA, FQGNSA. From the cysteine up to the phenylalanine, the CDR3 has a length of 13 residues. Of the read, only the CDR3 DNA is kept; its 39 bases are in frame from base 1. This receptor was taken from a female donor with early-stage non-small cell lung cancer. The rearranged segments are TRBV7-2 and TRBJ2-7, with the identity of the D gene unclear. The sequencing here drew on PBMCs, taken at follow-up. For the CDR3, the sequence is CASSFLRNYEQYF. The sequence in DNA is TGTGCCAGCAGCTTCCTCAGGAATTACGAGCAGTACTTC. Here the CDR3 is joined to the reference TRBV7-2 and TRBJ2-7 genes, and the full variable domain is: GAGVSQSPSNKVTEKGKDVELRCDPISGHTALYWYRQSLGQGLEFLIYFQGNSAPDKSGLPSDRFSAERTGGSVSTLTIQRTQQEDSAVYLCASSFLRNYEQYFGPGTRLTVT.